The 17 T cell receptor beta chains in this list originate from one sample, sequenced in a study of blood T cell repertoires in COVID-19. The assay was immunoSEQ multiplex PCR, and TCRdb's table has in-frame clones only and misses some. The sample holds 53,000 or so clones, 70% to 90% seen once. The material sequenced was peripheral blood. The source of these receptors is a man at least 80 years old with acute or convalescent COVID-19.

The V gene is TRBV27, the J gene TRBJ2-7; D might be TRBD2 (5 bases). CDR1 and CDR2 from the germline V gene are MNHEY and SMNVEV (reference sequence). This CDR3 has 16 amino acids. With 2 bases removed from V and 3 bases from J, the gap between germline ends came to 17 bases. CDR3 nucleotide sequence: TGTGCCAGCAGTTTAAGATGGATCGGGAACGACTACGAGCAGTACTTC. Protein sequence: CASSLRWIGNDYEQYF.

The V gene is TRBV28, the J gene TRBJ2-7; tentative D call: TRBD1 (6 bases). The germline CDR1 and CDR2 sequences are MDHEN and SYDVKM. The CDR3 totals 15 residues. Trimming left V 4 bases short and J 2 bases short, with 15 bases between. CDR3 amino acids: CASSSPGHSTYEQYF. CDR3 coding DNA: TGTGCCAGCAGTTCTCCGGGACATTCAACCTACGAGCAGTACTTC. The variable domain in full, completed from reference TRBV28 and TRBJ2-7, reads DVKVTQSSRYLVKRTGEKVFLECVQDMDHENMFWYRQDPGLGLRLIYFSYDVKMKEKGDIPEGYSVSREKKERFSLILESASTNQTSMYLCASSSPGHSTYEQYFGPGTRLTVT.

The chain uses TRBV5-8 and TRBJ1-1; weak D call: TRBD1 (6 bases). This CDR3 spans 12 amino acids. V gave up 0 bases and J gave up 10 bases, with 10 bases separating them. Germline CDR1 and CDR2: SGHTS and YDEGEE. The CDR3 sequence is CASSLAGTSAFF. The CDR3, as DNA: TGTGCCAGCAGCTTGGCCGGGACATCAGCTTTCTTT. The full variable domain, its missing parts supplied by reference TRBV5-8 and TRBJ1-1, is EAGVTQSPTHLIKTRGQQATLRCSPISGHTSVYWYQQALGLGLQFLLWYDEGEERNRGNFPPRFSGRQFPNYSSELNVNALELEDSALYLCASSLAGTSAFFGQGTRLTVV.

The chain links TRBV10-3 to TRBJ2-6, with D possibly TRBD1 on 5 matching bases. Trimming left V 4 bases short and J 0 bases short, with 16 bases between. Germline CDR1 is ENHRY and CDR2 is SYGVKD. This CDR3 contains 18 residues. The CDR3 loop is CAISVASQDLSGANVLTF. The CDR3 DNA reads as TGTGCCATCAGTGTGGCGTCACAGGACCTCTCTGGGGCCAACGTCCTGACTTTC.

This chain links TRBV15 with TRBJ2-1; 9 bases fit TRBD1. Germline V CDR1 and CDR2: LNHNV, YYDKDF (reference sequence). The CDR3 totals 17 residues. The V and J ends lost 3 bases and 0 bases, in that order; junction bases with no gene match: 6. The CDR3 DNA follows: TGTGCCACCAGCAGTCTTATGGACAGGGGCTCCTACAATGAGCAGTTCTTC. Translating it yields CATSSLMDRGSYNEQFF.

The V gene is TRBV29-1, the J gene TRBJ1-2; D perhaps matches TRBD1 (6 bases). This CDR3 has 13 residues. From germline, CDR1 is SQVTM and CDR2 ANQGSEA. With 0 bases removed from V and 7 bases from J, the gap between germline ends came to 12 bases. The CDR3 is CSVEDRGLGGYTF. The DNA of the CDR3 is TGCAGCGTTGAAGACAGGGGTTTAGGTGGCTACACCTTC.

The chain joins TRBV2 to TRBJ2-7; the D is unclear. V was trimmed by 4 bases and J by 2 bases, leaving 12 bases between them. The length of the CDR3 is 14 residues. Per germline, CDR1 SNHLY and CDR2 FYNNEI. As DNA, the CDR3 is TGTGCCAGCAGTGGGGTATCGAGCGCCTACGAGCAGTACTTC. Encoded protein: CASSGVSSAYEQYF.

The table lists this clone with a count of one. This rearrangement joins TRBV28 to TRBJ1-5, with no clear D. Germline V gene lookup returns CDR1 MDHEN and CDR2 SYDVKM. Trimming cost V 4 bases and J 3 bases, with 7 bases left between them. This CDR3 spans 13 amino acids. The CDR3 DNA sequence: TGTGCCAGCAGTTCCCCACTCAATCAGCCCCAGCATTTT. This gives the protein CASSSPLNQPQHF.

V and J are TRBV5-1 and TRBJ1-2; 10 nucleotides align to TRBD1. Per the germline V gene, CDR1 is SGHRS and CDR2 is YFSETQ. This CDR3 spans 15 amino acids. V gave up 0 bases and J gave up 8 bases; unmatched junction bases: 7. CDR3 coding DNA: TGCGCCAGCAGCTTGGAGACCGGGACAGGGGTCGGCTACACCTTC. Translated: CASSLETGTGVGYTF.

This rearrangement joins TRBV3-1 (or the pseudogene TRBV3-2) to TRBJ2-7; 8 bases line up with TRBD1. V lost 1 base to trimming and J lost 6 bases; unmatched junction nucleotides: 8. This CDR3 region has 15 residues. Germline assignment: CDR1 LGHDT and CDR2 YNNKEL (reference sequence). CDR3 region: CASSQGTGGPSEQYF. Here the CDR3 DNA reads TGTGCCAGCAGCCAAGGAACAGGGGGTCCCTCCGAGCAGTACTTC.

V usage is TRBV24-1 and J usage is TRBJ1-3, with a possible D match to TRBD1 (5 bases). Trimming pared 5 bases from V and 0 bases from J, leaving 10 bases between. Germline V gene sequence: CDR1 KGHDR, CDR2 SFDVKD. The CDR3 length is 15 residues. For the CDR3, the DNA is TGTGCCACCAGTGGCCAGGGCAACTCTGGAAACACCATATATTTT. This gives the protein CATSGQGNSGNTIYF.

The chain couples TRBV5-5 to TRBJ2-2; a weak D match, TRBD1 (5 bases). Trimming left V 3 bases short and J 5 bases short, with 8 bases between. Germline V gene sequence: CDR1 SGHKS, CDR2 YYEKEE (reference sequence). The CDR3 covers 13 residues. The CDR3 region is CASSSGLTGELFF. The CDR3 DNA follows: TGTGCCAGCAGCTCAGGGTTGACCGGGGAGCTGTTTTTT.

The gene calls are TRBV7-6 and TRBJ2-2; 11 nucleotides agree with TRBD2. The junction had 6 bases not matched to a gene; V was cut back by 6 bases and J by 3 bases. The germline CDR1 and CDR2 sequences are SGHVS and FNYEAQ. The CDR3 is 16 residues long. The CDR3 spells CASSLTSGGYTGELFF. The CDR3 nucleotides read TGTGCCAGCAGTCTTACTAGCGGGGGATACACCGGGGAGCTGTTTTTT.

The V and J genes are TRBV6-5 and TRBJ1-5; TRBD1 might be the D (5 bases). The CDR3 spans 14 residues. The V gene's germline CDR1 is MNHEY and CDR2 SVGAGI. Trimming removed 4 bases at V and 1 base at J, with 8 bases between. The CDR3 bases are TGTGCCAGCAGTTCAGGGAGGAGCAATCAGCCCCAGCATTTT. Its protein is CASSSGRSNQPQHF.

This clone was seen once. CDR3 bases: TGTGCCAGCAGCTGGGGGCCCGGGGCCAACGTCCTGACTTTC. Its protein product is CASSWGPGANVLTF. The genes are TRBV2 and TRBJ2-6; TRBD1 is a possible D gene (6 bases). The CDR3 covers 14 residues. The ends were cut back, 6 bases at V and 4 bases at J, with 10 bases in the middle. Per the germline V gene, CDR1 is SNHLY and CDR2 is FYNNEI.

A few counts support this clone. The chain joins TRBV5-1 to TRBJ2-1; possibly TRBD1 for D (5 bases). Per the germline V gene, CDR1 is SGHRS and CDR2 is YFSETQ. The ends were cut back, 5 bases at V and 4 bases at J, with 16 bases in the middle. The length of the CDR3 is 15 residues. The CDR3 is CASSLTSTGYNEQFF. The DNA of the CDR3 is TGCGCCAGCAGTTTAACATCAACAGGATACAATGAGCAGTTCTTC.

The rearrangement joins TRBV4-2 to TRBJ2-3; no clear D. The germline V gene encodes CDR1 LGHNA and CDR2 YNFKEQ. V dropped 4 bases and J dropped 1 base, with 9 bases sitting between them. CDR3 size: 14 residues. CDR3 in DNA: TGTGCCAGCAGCCCGAACACCGGCACAGATACGCAGTATTTT. This sequence encodes CASSPNTGTDTQYF.